Below are 23 T cell receptor beta chains sequenced from a single sample in a study of lymphopenia after photon versus proton radiotherapy. Some clones are missing from TCRdb's copy, which holds only in-frame ones; the method was immunoSEQ multiplex PCR. The sample contains fewer than 35,000 clones, about nine tenths of which appear only once. The input for sequencing was peripheral blood, taken from a patient treated with photon-based radiotherapy. These receptors originate from a woman between 45 and 65 years old with pancreatic cancer.

The chain links TRBV5-4 to TRBJ1-1; possibly TRBD1 for D (6 bases). CDR1 SGHNT and CDR2 YYREEE come from the germline V gene (reference sequence). Trimming shortened V by 4 bases and J by 5 bases, and 18 bases separated the two germline ends. The CDR3 loop spans 15 amino acids. The CDR3 bases are TGTGCCAGCAGCGGGGGGCGAGTGTCAAATACTGAAGCTTTCTTT. As protein: CASSGGRVSNTEAFF.

V gene TRBV5-5 combines with J gene TRBJ1-1; no firm D call. The germline V gene encodes CDR1 SGHKS and CDR2 YYEKEE (reference sequence). This CDR3 comprises 11 residues. Trimming removed 5 bases from V and 1 base from J, with 3 bases in between. The DNA of the CDR3 is TGTGCCAGCAGGGCGAACACTGAAGCTTTCTTT. Amino acid sequence: CASRANTEAFF.

V and J are TRBV5-6 and TRBJ1-1; D gene unclear. The CDR3 consists of 16 residues. Trimming stripped 3 bases from V and 4 bases from J, with 19 bases between. The germline V gene encodes CDR1 SGHDT and CDR2 YYEEEE. The CDR3 loop is CASSSEAHWEVTEAFF. CDR3 bases: TGTGCCAGCAGCTCGGAGGCCCACTGGGAGGTCACTGAAGCTTTCTTT.

The chain has TRBV9 and TRBJ2-1; D gene unclear. V was cut by 0 bases and J by 8 bases, with 18 bases left in between. CDR3 length: 16 amino acids. Germline-derived CDR1 and CDR2 are SGDLS and YYNGEE. The DNA for the CDR3 is TGTGCCAGCAGCGTAGGGCTTGATGGGGATACGGATGAGCAGTTCTTC. Amino acids: CASSVGLDGDTDEQFF.

This chain links TRBV27 with TRBJ1-1; possible D gene TRBD1, 5 bases. Per germline, CDR1 MNHEY and CDR2 SMNVEV (reference sequence). The V gene lost 5 bases and the J gene lost 2 bases, with 18 bases spanning the gap. This CDR3 region has 16 residues. The CDR3 DNA reads TGTGCCAGCAGTGCCGGGACGGGATATGTTAACACTGAAGCTTTCTTT. This sequence encodes CASSAGTGYVNTEAFF.

The chain recombines TRBV14 with TRBJ2-2; TRBD2 aligns across 8 bases. V shed 0 bases, J shed 1 base, and the junction held 10 bases outside the gene matches. There are 19 residues in the CDR3. From germline, CDR1 is SGHDN and CDR2 FVKESK. CDR3 amino acids: CASSQDGRVAGWNTGELFF. The CDR3 DNA sequence: TGTGCCAGCAGCCAAGACGGGAGGGTAGCGGGATGGAACACCGGGGAGCTGTTTTTT. Drawing the rest from reference TRBV14 and TRBJ2-2, the complete variable domain is EAGVTQFPSHSVIEKGQTVTLRCDPISGHDNLYWYRRVMGKEIKFLLHFVKESKQDESGMPNNRFLAERTGGTYSTLKVQPAELEDSGVYFCASSQDGRVAGWNTGELFFGEGSRLTVL.

The chain carries TRBV28 and TRBJ2-3, with unresolved D. The CDR3 contains 15 residues. V was clipped by 6 bases and J by 3 bases, with 16 bases between them. Germline V lookup: CDR1 MDHEN, CDR2 SYDVKM. CDR3 coding DNA: TGTGCCAGCAGGGGGTCCGGACCACGGACAGATACGCAGTATTTT. Translating it yields CASRGSGPRTDTQYF.

The rearrangement joins TRBV11-2 to TRBJ1-1; D perhaps matches TRBD1 (5 bases). Trimming left V 2 bases short and J 6 bases short, with 16 bases between. This CDR3 spans 15 amino acids. CDR1 and CDR2 from the germline V gene are SGHAT and FQNNGV. CDR3 nucleotide sequence: TGTGCCAGCAGCTTATCCCCTAGGGGTACCCCTGAAGCTTTCTTT. Encoded protein: CASSLSPRGTPEAFF.

The CDR3 coding sequence is TGTGCCAGCTCACCACCGTCAGATACGCAGTATTTT. Its protein product is CASSPPSDTQYF. The V and J genes are TRBV18 and TRBJ2-3; no reliable D call. The CDR3 runs to 12 residues. V dropped 0 bases and J dropped 4 bases, with 2 bases sitting between them. Per the germline V gene, CDR1 is KGHSH and CDR2 is LQKENI.

V and J are TRBV6-1 and TRBJ2-1; 7 bases align to TRBD2. Trimming at V came to 2 bases and at J to 3 bases, leaving 7 bases not matched to a gene. In germline, CDR1 is MNHNS, CDR2 SASEGT. CDR3 length: 16 amino acids. CDR3 loop: CASSELMTSSYNEQFF. CDR3 sequence (DNA): TGTGCCAGCAGTGAACTAATGACTAGCAGCTACAATGAGCAGTTCTTC.

This chain uses TRBV7-9 with TRBJ2-5; 7 nucleotides agree with TRBD2. From germline, CDR1 is SEHNR and CDR2 FQNEAQ (reference sequence). CDR3 length equals 15 residues. V lost 3 bases to trimming and J lost 1 base; unmatched junction nucleotides: 5. The CDR3, as DNA: TGTGCCAGCAGCTTCCCGTCGGGAGGCCAAGAGACCCAGTACTTC. Translation: CASSFPSGGQETQYF.

The J gene is TRBJ2-5, the V gene TRBV18, with a possible D match to TRBD1 (6 bases). The CDR3 extends over 14 amino acids. The V end lost 4 bases, the J end lost 5 bases, and 14 bases lay between the germline ends. Looked up from germline, CDR1 is KGHSH and CDR2 is LQKENI. The CDR3: CASSLPGQSETQYF. The CDR3 coding sequence is TGTGCCAGCTCACTGCCGGGACAAAGTGAGACCCAGTACTTC.

This clone was recorded once. This chain connects TRBV21-1 to TRBJ2-7; TRBD1 is the table's D call and was not checked against the DNA. TRBV21-1 is described as a pseudogene. The CDR3 has 17 residues. The CDR3 DNA follows: TGTGCCAGCAGCAAAGTGGGGGGACAGGGCGGATCCTACGAGCAGTACTTC. It translates to CASSKVGGQGGSYEQYF.

The chain has TRBV6-5 and TRBJ1-5, with 7 bases that match TRBD1. The CDR3 runs 14 residues. Germline CDR1 and CDR2: MNHEY and SVGAGI. V dropped 2 bases and J dropped 4; count of bases not matched to a gene: 2. In DNA, the CDR3 is TGTGCCAGCAGTTACGACAGGGAAAATCAGCCCCAGCATTTT. This translates into CASSYDRENQPQHF.

The genes are TRBV7-2 and TRBJ2-3; TRBD2 matches 8 bases. Trimming cost V 3 bases and J 6 bases; bases outside gene matches: 14. Germline V gives CDR1 SGHTA, CDR2 FQGNSA. The CDR3 extends over 17 amino acids. CDR3 coding DNA: TGTGCCAGCAGCTTCGGGCTAGCGGGCTCGGGGGGGGATACGCAGTATTTT. It is translated as CASSFGLAGSGGDTQYF.

The rearrangement links TRBV12-2 to TRBJ2-1; the table's D call TRBD2 went unverified against the DNA. TRBV12-2 is tagged as a pseudogene. The CDR3 has 15 amino acids. In DNA, the CDR3 is TGTGCAAGTCGCTTAGAGGTAGCGGGATACAATGAGCAGTTCTTC. The encoded protein is CASRLEVAGYNEQFF.

This sequence joins TRBV19 and TRBJ2-7; TRBD1 might be the D (6 bases). The CDR3 is made up of 14 amino acids. V was trimmed by 5 bases and J by 3 bases, leaving 14 bases between them. The germline CDR1 and CDR2 sequences are LNHDA and SQIVND (reference sequence). The CDR3 nucleotides are TGTGCCAGTAGTGGGAACAGGGTTTTCTACGAGCAGTACTTC. Amino acids: CASSGNRVFYEQYF.

V gene TRBV7-9 combines with J gene TRBJ2-7, with TRBD2 as a possible D gene (6 bases). Germline-derived CDR1 and CDR2 are SEHNR and FQNEAQ (reference sequence). There are 15 residues in the CDR3. The V end lost 2 bases, the J end lost 0 bases, and 11 bases lay between the germline ends. Written as DNA, the CDR3 is TGTGCCAGCAGCTTACAGTGGAGGGGCTCCTACGAGCAGTACTTC. Translating gives CASSLQWRGSYEQYF.

The chain recombines TRBV11-3 with TRBJ1-5; a possible D gene is TRBD1 (5 bases). The CDR3 is 15 residues long. The ends were cut back, 5 bases at V and 0 bases at J, with 11 bases in the middle. The germline V gene encodes CDR1 SGHNT and CDR2 YENEEA. CDR3 residues: CASSPRDPSNQPQHF. CDR3 nucleotide sequence: TGTGCCAGCAGCCCCCGGGACCCTAGCAATCAGCCCCAGCATTTT.

This clone has just a few counts. The V call is TRBV5-1, the J call TRBJ2-1, with a tentative D call TRBD2 (5 bases). CDR3 length: 12 residues. CDR1 and CDR2 (germline): SGHRS, YFSETQ. V was trimmed by 1 base and J by 8 bases, leaving 7 bases between them. Written as DNA, the CDR3 is TGCGCCAGCAGCTTGAGGCGGGATGAGCAGTTCTTC. It yields the protein CASSLRRDEQFF.

This chain connects TRBV6-5 to TRBJ1-5, with TRBD1 identical over 7 bases. Germline V lookup: CDR1 MNHEY, CDR2 SVGAGI. Germline trimming cut 11 bases from V and 4 bases from J; bases unmatched to any gene: 11. This CDR3 is built from 14 residues. In DNA, the CDR3 is TGTGCCGTTTCAAGACAGGGACTAAATCAGCCCCAGCATTTT. Protein product: CAVSRQGLNQPQHF.

The V gene is TRBV7-6, the J gene TRBJ2-7; no reliable D call. V was shortened by 5 bases and J by 2 bases, with 13 bases between the two germline ends. Germline CDR1 is SGHVS and CDR2 is FNYEAQ. The CDR3 loop spans 14 amino acids. As DNA, the CDR3 is TGTGCCAGCAGCCGAGACGAAGGGACCTACGAGCAGTACTTC. It is translated as CASSRDEGTYEQYF.

V is TRBV27 and J is TRBJ2-7; 9 nucleotides agree with TRBD1. The CDR3 covers 17 residues. The ends lost 4 bases at V and 2 bases at J; junction bases unmatched: 12. Germline V gives CDR1 MNHEY, CDR2 SMNVEV (reference sequence). The DNA for the CDR3 is TGTGCCAGCAGTTGGAATCCTCCGGGACAGGGAACCTACGAGCAGTACTTC. This codes for CASSWNPPGQGTYEQYF.